The 11 T cell receptor beta chains below were found in one sample sequenced in a study of T cells in Graves' hyperthyroidism and ophthalmopathy (dated by TCRdb to the late 2010s). Library preparation used multiplex PCR. TCRdb names Illumina HiSeq 2000 as the instrument used. TCR beta CDR3 regions were amplified from RNA transcripts. The first round of RT-PCR for the TCR CDR3 was performed with the HTBI primer set and the Qiagen OneStep RT-PCR kit. Through fastp at Q25 and MiXCR, TCRdb rebuilt clones from the public reads, retaining in-frame beta chains. Identical CDR3 proteins give one entry, which carries the most common genes and DNA. The sample profile shows almost 500,000 distinct CDR3 sequences; roughly 23% of them were found once. Of the sample, under 55% falls within the top ten clones. Sequencing was done on a sample of blood. The receptors shown here come from a woman aged 70-85 years with Graves' ophthalmopathy.

As concerns this clonotype: The junction departs from germline at one end; a sequencing error may be responsible. The chain recombines TRBV29-1 with TRBJ2-4, with a weak D call TRBD2 (5 bases). The CDR3 sequence is 14 residues long. CDR1 and CDR2 (germline): SQVTM, ANQGSEA. CDR3 bases: TGCAGCGTCGAAGGCGGGCAGAACAAAAACATTCAGTACTTC. Its translation is CSVEGGQNKNIQYF.

This clonotype was recorded a few times. The rearrangement joins TRBV6-1 to TRBJ2-5, with 7 bases identical to TRBD1. The CDR3 loop spans 14 amino acids. Trimming took 6 bases from V and 4 from J; bases not matched to a gene: 8. The germline V gene has CDR1 MNHNS and CDR2 SASEGT. This chain's CDR3 is CASRRQGSVETQYF. The CDR3, as DNA: TGTGCCAGCAGGAGACAGGGATCCGTAGAGACCCAGTACTTC.

V usage is TRBV9 and J usage is TRBJ2-2; D is unresolved. Deletions cut 0 bases from V and 2 bases from J, with 5 bases between. The CDR3 length is 14 residues. Germline V gene data show CDR1 as SGDLS and CDR2 as YYNGEE. The CDR3 sequence is CASSVVDNTGELFF. DNA for the CDR3: TGTGCCAGCAGCGTAGTGGACAACACCGGGGAGCTGTTTTTT.

This clonotype has just a few counts. The rearrangement joins TRBV5-5 to TRBJ2-1; 8 bases fit TRBD2. The CDR3 length is 16 residues. The V gene end was trimmed by 5 bases and the J gene end by 1 base; junction bases not matched to a gene: 8. Germline V gene sequence: CDR1 SGHKS, CDR2 YYEKEE (reference sequence). Written as DNA, the CDR3 is TGTGCCAGCAGTCTTTCGGCGGGAGGTTCCTACAATGAGCAGTTCTTC. Its protein product is CASSLSAGGSYNEQFF.

To note about this clonotype: A read error may produce the germline difference seen at one junction end. This CDR3 reads CAGSYAADGNSPLHF. CDR3 DNA: TGTGCCGGCAGTTATGCGGCAGATGGAAATTCACCCCTCCACTTT. This chain joins TRBV6-2 or TRBV6-3 and TRBJ1-6; D is uncertain. In germline, CDR1 is MNHEY, CDR2 SVGEGT. The CDR3 loop spans 15 amino acids.

This clonotype was seen ten or more times. V is TRBV27 and J is TRBJ2-1; D is unclear. V gave up 3 bases and J gave up 6 bases, with 3 bases separating them. The CDR3 runs 11 residues. Germline V gene sequence: CDR1 MNHEY, CDR2 SMNVEV (reference sequence). CDR3 region: CASSLFNEQFF. CDR3 coding DNA: TGTGCCAGCAGTTTGTTCAATGAGCAGTTCTTC.

The rearrangement uses TRBV7-2 and TRBJ2-1; D remains unclear. V lost 0 bases to trimming and J lost 7 bases, with 10 bases between them. Germline V gene lookup returns CDR1 SGHTA and CDR2 FQGNSA. The CDR3 is 14 amino acids. In nucleotides, the CDR3 is TGTGCCAGCAGCTTAGCTTCCTTTACAAATGAGCAGTTCTTC. Encoded protein: CASSLASFTNEQFF.

The chain employs TRBV6-1 and TRBJ1-4; TRBD1 agrees at 9 bases. The V segment lost 5 bases and the J segment 7 bases; nucleotides outside the gene matches: 8. Germline CDR1 reads MNHNS; CDR2 reads SASEGT. The CDR3 is made up of 15 amino acids. CDR3 in amino acids: CASSKTGGAGEKLFF. The CDR3 DNA reads TGTGCCAGCAGTAAAACAGGGGGCGCGGGTGAAAAACTGTTTTTT.

J is TRBJ1-4 and V is TRBV20-1, with D uncertain. The CDR3 has 13 amino acids. From germline, CDR1 is DFQATT and CDR2 SNEGSKA (reference sequence). The V and J ends lost 6 bases and 6 bases respectively, with 14 bases between them. The CDR3 DNA reads as TGCAGTGCGGTCTCTAGGGTTGATGAAAAACTGTTTTTT. Translating it yields CSAVSRVDEKLFF.

Only a few counts were recorded for this clonotype. The rearrangement joins TRBV5-5 to TRBJ2-1, with D perhaps matching TRBD2 (5 bases). CDR3 length: 13 amino acids. Germline assignment: CDR1 SGHKS and CDR2 YYEKEE (reference sequence). Trimming left V 4 bases short and J 5 bases short, with 10 bases between. CDR3 residues: CASSLGDHNEQFF. The DNA of the CDR3 is TGTGCCAGCAGCCTCGGGGATCACAATGAGCAGTTCTTC.

The chain couples TRBV12-3 or TRBV12-4 to TRBJ1-4; D gene unclear. The CDR3 spans 13 residues. Deletions cut 1 base from V and 7 bases from J, with 7 bases between. Here the CDR3 reads CASSLGNFEKLFF. DNA of the CDR3: TGTGCCAGCAGTTTAGGCAACTTTGAAAAACTGTTTTTT.